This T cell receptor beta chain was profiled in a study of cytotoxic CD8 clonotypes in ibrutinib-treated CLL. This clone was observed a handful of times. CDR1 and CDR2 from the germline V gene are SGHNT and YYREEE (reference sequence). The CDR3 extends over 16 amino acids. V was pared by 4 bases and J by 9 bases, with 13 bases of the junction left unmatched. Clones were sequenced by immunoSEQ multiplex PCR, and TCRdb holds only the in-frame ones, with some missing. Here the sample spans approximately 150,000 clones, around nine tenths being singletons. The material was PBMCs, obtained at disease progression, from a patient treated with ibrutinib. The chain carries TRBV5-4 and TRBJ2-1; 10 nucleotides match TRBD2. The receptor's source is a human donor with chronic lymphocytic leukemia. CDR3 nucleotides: TGTGCCAGCAGCCTCCTCTCTGTAGCGGGAGGTTCTGAGCAGTTCTTC. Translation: CASSLLSVAGGSEQFF.